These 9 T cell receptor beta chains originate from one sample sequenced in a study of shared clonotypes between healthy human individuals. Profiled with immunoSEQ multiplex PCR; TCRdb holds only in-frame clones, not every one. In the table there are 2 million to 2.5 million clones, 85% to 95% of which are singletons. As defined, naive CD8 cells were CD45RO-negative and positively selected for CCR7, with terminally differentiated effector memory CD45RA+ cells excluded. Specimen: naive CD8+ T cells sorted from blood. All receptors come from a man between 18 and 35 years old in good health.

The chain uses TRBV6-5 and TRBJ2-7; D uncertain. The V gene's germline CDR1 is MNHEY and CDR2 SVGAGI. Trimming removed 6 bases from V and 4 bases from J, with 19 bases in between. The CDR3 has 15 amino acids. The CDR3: CASSTDGPKEYEQYF. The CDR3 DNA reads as TGTGCCAGCAGCACCGACGGGCCAAAGGAGTACGAGCAGTACTTC.

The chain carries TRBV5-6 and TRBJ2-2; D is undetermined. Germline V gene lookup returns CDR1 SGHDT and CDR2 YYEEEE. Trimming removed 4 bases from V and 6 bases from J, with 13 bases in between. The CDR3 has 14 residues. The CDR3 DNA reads TGTGCCAGCAGCATGATTTCGGGCGCCGGGGAGCTGTTTTTT. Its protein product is CASSMISGAGELFF.

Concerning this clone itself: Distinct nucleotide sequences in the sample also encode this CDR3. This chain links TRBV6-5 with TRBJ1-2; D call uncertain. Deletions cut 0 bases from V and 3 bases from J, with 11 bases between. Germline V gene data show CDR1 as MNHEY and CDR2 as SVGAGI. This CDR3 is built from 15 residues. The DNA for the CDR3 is TGTGCCAGCAGTTACTCTGAGGGCGGATACTATGGCTACACCTTC. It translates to CASSYSEGGYYGYTF.

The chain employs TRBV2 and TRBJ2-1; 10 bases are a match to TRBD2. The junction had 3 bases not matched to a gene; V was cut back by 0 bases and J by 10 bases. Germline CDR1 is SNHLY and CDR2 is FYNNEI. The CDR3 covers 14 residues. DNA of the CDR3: TGTGCCAGCAGTGAAGCTAGCGGGGGGCCCGAGCAGTTCTTC. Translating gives CASSEASGGPEQFF.

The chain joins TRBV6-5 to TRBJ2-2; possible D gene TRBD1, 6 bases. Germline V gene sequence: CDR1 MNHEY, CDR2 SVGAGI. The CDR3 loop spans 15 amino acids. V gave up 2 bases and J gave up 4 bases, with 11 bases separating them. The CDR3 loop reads CASSYGQPGTGELFF. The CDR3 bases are TGTGCCAGCAGTTACGGACAGCCGGGCACCGGGGAGCTGTTTTTT.

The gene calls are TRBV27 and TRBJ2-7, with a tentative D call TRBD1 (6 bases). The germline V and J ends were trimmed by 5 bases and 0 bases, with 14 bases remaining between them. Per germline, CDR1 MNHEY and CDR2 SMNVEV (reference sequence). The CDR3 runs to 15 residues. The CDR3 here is CASSPTGLISYEQYF. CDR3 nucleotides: TGTGCCAGCAGTCCTACAGGGTTGATCTCCTACGAGCAGTACTTC.

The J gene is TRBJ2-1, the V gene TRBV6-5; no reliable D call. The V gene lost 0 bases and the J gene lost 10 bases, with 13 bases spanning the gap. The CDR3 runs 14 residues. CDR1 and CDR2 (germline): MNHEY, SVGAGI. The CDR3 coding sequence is TGTGCCAGCAGTTACTCGATCCCCTTCGACGAGCAGTTCTTC. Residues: CASSYSIPFDEQFF.

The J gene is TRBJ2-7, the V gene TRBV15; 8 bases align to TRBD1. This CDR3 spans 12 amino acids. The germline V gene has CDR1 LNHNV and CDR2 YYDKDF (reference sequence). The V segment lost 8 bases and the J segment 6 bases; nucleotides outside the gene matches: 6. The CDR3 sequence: CATGPGGGEQYF. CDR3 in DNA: TGTGCCACCGGTCCAGGGGGCGGCGAGCAGTACTTC.

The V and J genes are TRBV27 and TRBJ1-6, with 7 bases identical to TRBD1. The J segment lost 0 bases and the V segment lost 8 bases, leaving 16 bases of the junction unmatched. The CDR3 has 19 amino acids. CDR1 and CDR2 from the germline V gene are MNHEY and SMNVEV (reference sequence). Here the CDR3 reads CASSITGVLLSSYNSPLHF. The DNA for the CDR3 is TGTGCCAGCTCAATCACAGGGGTACTCCTCAGCTCCTATAATTCACCCCTCCACTTT.